This passage covers 24 T cell receptor beta chains from one sample sequenced in a study of cytomegalovirus exposure and HLA in healthy donors. The repertoire was sequenced with immunoSEQ multiplex PCR; TCRdb's copy has only in-frame clones and lacks some. The sample has 260,000 or so clones, 85% to 90% seen once. The specimen sequenced was PBMCs. These receptors originate from a man aged 18 to 29 in good health and CMV-seronegative.

V and J are TRBV9 and TRBJ1-5; maybe TRBD1 (5 bases). V lost 2 bases and J lost 9, with 15 bases in between. The CDR3 is made up of 14 amino acids. Germline lookup yields CDR1 SGDLS and CDR2 YYNGEE. The CDR3 region has the DNA TGTGCCAGCAGCGTCGACAGCCTCCCCGGGCCCCAGCATTTT. Translated, it gives CASSVDSLPGPQHF.

J is TRBJ1-1 and V is TRBV28; weak D call: TRBD1 (5 bases). The germline gives CDR1 MDHEN, CDR2 SYDVKM. This CDR3 has 12 amino acids. Trimming removed 6 bases from V and 11 bases from J, with 16 bases in between. CDR3 sequence (DNA): TGTGCCAGCAGACCCGCCGGGGGTACGGCTTTCTTT. Translated: CASRPAGGTAFF.

A remark on this clone: The junction departs from the called germline gene at one end, perhaps through a read error. The chain links TRBV5-1 to TRBJ1-2, with 7 bases identical to TRBD1. The CDR3 covers 13 residues. CDR1 is SGHRS, CDR2 YFSETQ, per germline. CDR3 sequence reads: CASSPDRIYRYTF. CDR3 nucleotide sequence: TGCGCCAGCAGCCCGGACAGGATCTATCGCTACACCTTC.

The rearrangement joins TRBV9 to TRBJ1-5; tentative D call: TRBD1 (5 bases). Germline values: CDR1 SGDLS, CDR2 YYNGEE. V lost 0 bases, J lost 6 bases, and 13 bases lay in between. This CDR3 has 15 residues. In DNA, the CDR3 is TGTGCCAGCAGCGTAGACAGTCGCGGGGGTCAGCCCCAGCATTTT. It encodes CASSVDSRGGQPQHF.

The rearrangement links TRBV10-2 to TRBJ2-5; the match to TRBD2 covers 8 bases. V lost 0 bases and J lost 4; bases outside the gene matches: 10. The germline V gene encodes CDR1 WSHSY and CDR2 SAAADI. This CDR3 has 17 residues. The CDR3 nucleotides are TGCGCCAGCAGTGAGTCGATTCTGGGACTAGGGGGAGAGACCCAGTACTTC. As protein: CASSESILGLGGETQYF.

The rearrangement joins TRBV27 to TRBJ1-5; a possible D gene is TRBD1 (5 bases). V dropped 2 bases and J dropped 5 bases, with 16 bases sitting between them. Germline CDR1 and CDR2: MNHEY and SMNVEV (reference sequence). This CDR3 comprises 16 residues. The CDR3 region is CASSLGGRERDQPQHF. CDR3 in DNA: TGTGCCAGCAGTTTAGGTGGCAGGGAACGGGATCAGCCCCAGCATTTT.

The V and J genes are TRBV7-2 and TRBJ2-7, with TRBD1 matching 7 bases. The CDR3 extends over 16 amino acids. Trimming removed 3 bases from V and 3 bases from J; junction bases left unmatched: 11. The germline V gene has CDR1 SGHTA and CDR2 FQGNSA. This CDR3 is CASSLGPKGASYEQYF. The CDR3 bases are TGTGCCAGCAGCTTGGGACCAAAGGGGGCAAGCTACGAGCAGTACTTC.

The genes are TRBV4-2 and TRBJ2-5; unclear D gene. The germline V gene encodes CDR1 LGHNA and CDR2 YNFKEQ. The CDR3 is 13 residues long. Between the trimmed V and J ends, which lost 1 base and 4 bases, there was a span of 7 bases. CDR3 region: CASSQGSGETQYF. As DNA, the CDR3 is TGTGCCAGCAGCCAAGGATCGGGAGAGACCCAGTACTTC.

This clone was seen a handful of times. At one boundary the junction diverges from the germline segment, which might be a read error. The rearrangement uses TRBV7-7 and TRBJ2-5, with 7 bases fitting TRBD1. The CDR3 runs 13 residues. Germline V gives CDR1 SSHAT, CDR2 FNYEAQ (reference sequence). The CDR3 nucleotides read TGTGCTAGCAGCAGGACAGGTACCGAGACCCAGTACTTC. Translation: CASSRTGTETQYF.

This clone was seen only once. The chain has TRBV19 and TRBJ1-2; possible D gene TRBD1, 5 bases. The CDR3 is 14 amino acids. From germline, CDR1 is LNHDA and CDR2 SQIVND (reference sequence). Trimming left V 8 bases short and J 0 bases short, with 13 bases between. This CDR3 is CASLGRDSNYGYTF. The CDR3 DNA reads as TGTGCCAGTTTGGGCAGGGATTCTAACTATGGCTACACCTTC.

The rearrangement joins TRBV30 to TRBJ1-2; D may be TRBD1 (6 bases). V lost 2 bases, J lost 4 bases, and 11 bases lay in between. In germline, CDR1 is GTSNPN, CDR2 SVGIG (reference sequence). This CDR3 contains 13 residues. CDR3 amino acids: CAWSQGYGYGYTF. CDR3 nucleotides: TGTGCCTGGAGTCAGGGGTACGGCTATGGCTACACCTTC.

The rearrangement links TRBV7-9 to TRBJ2-1, with D possibly being TRBD1 (6 bases). Germline-derived CDR1 and CDR2 are SEHNR and FQNEAQ (reference sequence). Trimming left V 3 bases short and J 12 bases short, with 9 bases between. CDR3 length: 11 amino acids. The CDR3 sequence: CASSFRDMQFF. The CDR3 nucleotides are TGTGCCAGCAGCTTCCGGGACATGCAGTTCTTC.

The chain recombines TRBV4-1 with TRBJ2-1, with 8 bases lining up with TRBD2. Trimming cost V 0 bases and J 2 bases; bases outside gene matches: 6. Germline CDR1 reads MGHRA; CDR2 reads YSYEKL. CDR3 length equals 17 residues. The CDR3, as DNA: TGCGCCAGCAGCCAAGACCTGACTAGCGCGACCTACAATGAGCAGTTCTTC. This codes for CASSQDLTSATYNEQFF.

The chain is built from TRBV30 and TRBJ1-1; no reliable D call. The CDR3 has 13 residues. V was shortened by 0 bases and J by 1 base, with 6 bases between the two germline ends. CDR1 is GTSNPN, CDR2 SVGIG, per germline (reference sequence). The DNA of the CDR3 is TGTGCCTGGAGTGTACTCCAGAACACTGAAGCTTTCTTT. This codes for CAWSVLQNTEAFF.

The V call is TRBV27, the J call TRBJ1-4; no reliable D call. CDR1 MNHEY and CDR2 SMNVEV come from the germline V gene (reference sequence). The CDR3 consists of 14 residues. With 6 bases removed from V and 5 bases from J, the gap between germline ends came to 13 bases. The CDR3 nucleotides are TGTGCCAGCAGGCGGGTTTCCCCAAATGAAAAACTGTTTTTT. It codes for CASRRVSPNEKLFF. Drawing the rest from reference TRBV27 and TRBJ1-4, the complete variable domain is EAQVTQNPRYLITVTGKKLTVTCSQNMNHEYMSWYRQDPGLGLRQIYYSMNVEVTDKGDVPEGYKVSRKEKRNFPLILESPSPNQTSLYFCASRRVSPNEKLFFGSGTQLSVL.

By its share, this clone is medium-sized (0.01 to 0.1%). The rearrangement uses TRBV7-3 and TRBJ2-2; tentative D call: TRBD2 (6 bases). This CDR3 is 15 amino acids long. The V and J ends lost 5 bases and 5 bases respectively, with 15 bases between them. The germline V gene has CDR1 SGHTA and CDR2 FQGTGA. The CDR3 loop is CASSTEPSGTGELFF. Here the CDR3 DNA reads TGTGCCAGCAGCACCGAACCCAGCGGGACCGGGGAGCTGTTTTTT.

This chain joins TRBV18 and TRBJ1-1; possible D gene TRBD1, 5 bases. The CDR3 sequence is 13 residues long. In germline, CDR1 is KGHSH, CDR2 LQKENI. V shed 0 bases and J shed 3 bases, with 5 bases lying between them. CDR3 residues: CASSPPGDTEAFF. CDR3 nucleotide sequence: TGTGCCAGCTCACCACCAGGGGACACTGAAGCTTTCTTT.

The chain links TRBV10-2 to TRBJ2-7; D is ambiguous. The V and J ends lost 2 bases and 4 bases respectively, with 3 bases between them. Germline V CDR1 and CDR2: WSHSY, SAAADI. The CDR3 runs 11 residues. This CDR3 is CASSEPYEQYF. DNA for the CDR3: TGCGCCAGCAGTGAGCCATACGAGCAGTACTTC.

The CDR3 is CASSLAVIQFF. CDR3 coding DNA: TGTGCCAGCAGTTTAGCGGTTATTCAGTTCTTC. The rearrangement links TRBV28 to TRBJ2-1; D not certain. V was pared by 2 bases and J by 13 bases, with 9 bases between. In germline, CDR1 is MDHEN, CDR2 SYDVKM. CDR3 length: 11 amino acids.

The chain is built from TRBV6-1 and TRBJ2-6; D may be TRBD2 (5 bases). The CDR3 is 16 residues long. Germline V gene sequence: CDR1 MNHNS, CDR2 SASEGT. Trimming removed 3 bases at V and 0 bases at J, with 9 bases between. The DNA for the CDR3 is TGTGCCAGCAGTGATTTCGGGGTCTCTGGGGCCAACGTCCTGACTTTC. It yields the protein CASSDFGVSGANVLTF.

The chain recombines TRBV20-1 with TRBJ1-2, with D perhaps matching TRBD1 (6 bases). This CDR3 has 11 amino acids. Between the trimmed V and J ends, which lost 5 bases and 13 bases, there was a span of 17 bases. Per the germline V gene, CDR1 is DFQATT and CDR2 is SNEGSKA (reference sequence). Here the CDR3 DNA reads TGCAGTGCTCGCGTGGGACACCGGACCACCTTC. Amino acid sequence: CSARVGHRTTF.

The V gene is TRBV5-1, the J gene TRBJ2-7, with 8 bases lining up with TRBD1. With V trimmed by 5 bases and J by 5 bases, 12 bases remained unmatched. The CDR3 length is 15 residues. CDR1 is SGHRS and CDR2 is YFSETQ in the germline V gene. This chain's CDR3 is CASRFTPGQADEQYF. The CDR3 DNA reads as TGCGCCAGCAGATTCACTCCGGGACAGGCCGACGAGCAGTACTTC.

This chain connects TRBV6-5 to TRBJ1-5; D call uncertain. Trimming took 7 bases from V and 6 from J, leaving 13 bases between them. CDR1 is MNHEY and CDR2 is SVGAGI in the germline V gene. The CDR3 sequence is 13 residues long. The CDR3 nucleotides are TGTGCCAGCACCCCCCGGGGTGGTCAGCCCCAGCATTTT. Its protein product is CASTPRGGQPQHF.

The V call is TRBV9, the J call TRBJ2-7; 8 bases match TRBD1. CDR3 length equals 14 residues. Germline lookup yields CDR1 SGDLS and CDR2 YYNGEE. Unmatched junction bases numbered 2, after V lost 0 bases and J lost 3 bases. The DNA for the CDR3 is TGTGCCAGCAGCGTAGGGACAGGGCGCTACGAGCAGTACTTC. Translated, it gives CASSVGTGRYEQYF.